The rows below give T cell receptor beta chains drawn from one sample of a study of OX40 agonist ivuxolimab in advanced cancers. Data came from immunoSEQ multiplex PCR; TCRdb stores just in-frame clones and leaves some out. The sample lists about 14,000 clones; about 78% were seen once. The material was CD4+ or CD8+ T cells sorted from blood, obtained in a trial of the OX40 agonist ivuxolimab. The receptors derive from an adult with an advanced solid tumor such as melanoma, head and neck, liver or kidney cancer. Both conserved end residues are part of each CDR3. A D gene is named only where the DNA matches it firmly. Clone sizes are given selectively: once, few, many, or a class where the clone is expanded.

TRBJ2-1	.	.	TRBV7-6	TGTGCCAGCAGCTTAGTGTACCGAACGAGCTCCTACAATGAGCAGTTCTTC	CASSLVYRTSSYNEQFF
TRBJ2-3	.	.	TRBV7-9	TGTGCCAGCAGCCCGGGAACAGATACGCAGTATTTT	CASSPGTDTQYF
TRBJ2-1	.	.	TRBV5-1	TGCGCCAGCAGATACAACAGGAACAATGAGCAGTTCTTC	CASRYNRNNEQFF
TRBJ1-4	few	.	TRBV4-3	TGCGCCAGCAGCCAAGACGGCTTGGCCCGAGAAAAACTGTTTTTT	CASSQDGLAREKLFF
TRBJ1-1	.	TRBD1	TRBV16	TGTGCCAGCAGCCAACCGACAGGGGCGAACACTGAAGCTTTCTTT	CASSQPTGANTEAFF
TRBJ2-5	.	TRBD1	TRBV5-4	TGTGCCAGCAGCTTACCCGGACAGGGAGGTCACCAAGAGACCCAGTACTTC	CASSLPGQGGHQETQYF
TRBJ2-7	.	TRBD1	TRBV27	TGTGCCAGCAGTTGGGACAGTTTGAGCAGGAACGAGCAGTACTTC	CASSWDSLSRNEQYF
TRBJ2-1	once	TRBD1	TRBV7-3	TGTGCCAGCAGCTTAGGTGGGACAGGGGTTGGCAATGAGCAGTTCTTC	CASSLGGTGVGNEQFF
TRBJ2-1	few	TRBD1	TRBV6-4	TGTGCCAGCAGTCCGGGACAGACTGGCGATGAGCAGTTCTTC	CASSPGQTGDEQFF
TRBJ1-3	.	.	TRBV19	TGTGCCAGTACCAGTCTCGAGCTGAGCTCTGGAAACACCATATATTTT	CASTSLELSSGNTIYF
TRBJ1-2	medium-sized	.	TRBV6-1	TGTGCCAGCAGTGAAGCATGGAGGGAAAATGGCTACACCTTC	CASSEAWRENGYTF
TRBJ2-7	few	.	TRBV5-1	TGCGCCAGCAGCTTGAGTCTCAGCCTCTCCTACGAGCAGTACTTC	CASSLSLSLSYEQYF
TRBJ1-5	once	.	TRBV5-6	TGTGCCAGCAGCCGTTCAGGGGAATGGCCGGATCAGCCCCAGCATTTT	CASSRSGEWPDQPQHF
TRBJ1-1	once	.	TRBV7-7	TGTGCTAGCAGCCACGGGCCGGACACTGAAGCTTTCTTT	CASSHGPDTEAFF
TRBJ2-1	.	.	TRBV4-3	TGCGCCAGCAGCACGGTAAGCCGTAATGAGCAGTTCTTC	CASSTVSRNEQFF
TRBJ2-2	.	.	TRBV10-1	TGCGCCAGCGACGAAAGGACCGGGGAGCTGTTTTTT	CASDERTGELFF
TRBJ2-1	.	TRBD1	TRBV9	TGTGCCAGCAGCGACCCTCGACAGGGCTATGAGCAGTTCTTC	CASSDPRQGYEQFF
TRBJ2-1	.	.	TRBV5-1	TGCGCCAGCAGCTTGGCCCCGGTGGAGGAGCAGTTCTTC	CASSLAPVEEQFF
TRBJ2-1	few	TRBD2	TRBV15	TGTGCCACCAGCAGTGCCTGGCGGGGGGCCGCATCCGGGGAGCAGTTCTTC	CATSSAWRGAASGEQFF
TRBJ1-1	.	TRBD1	TRBV6-5	TGTGCCAGCAGTCCCGGACAGGGTCCGGGGGCTTTCTTT	CASSPGQGPGAFF
TRBJ2-7	medium-sized	TRBD1	TRBV19	TGTGCCAGTAGTACAACGACAGGGCGCGAGCAGTACTTC	CASSTTTGREQYF
TRBJ1-5	.	.	TRBV16	TGTGCCAGCAGCCCCATTGGCAATCAGCCCCAGCATTTT	CASSPIGNQPQHF
TRBJ1-2	.	.	TRBV29-1	TGCAGCGCCCTGGACAGTTATGGCTACACCTTC	CSALDSYGYTF
TRBJ2-5	.	TRBD1	TRBV13	TGTGCCAGCAGCTCGGGACAGGACCAAGAGACCCAGTACTTC	CASSSGQDQETQYF
TRBJ1-3	.	.	TRBV12-2	TGTGCAAGTCGCTTAAGGGACAGGGCTGAATTAGGAAACACCATATATTTT	CASRLRDRAELGNTIYF
TRBJ2-7	.	.	TRBV9	TGTGCCAGCAGCGTTCAAGACACCTACGAGCAGTACTTC	CASSVQDTYEQYF
TRBJ2-7	.	TRBD2	TRBV6-5	TGTGCCAGCAGTTACTCTGTGGGGGGGGTTTTCTACGAGCAGTACTTC	CASSYSVGGVFYEQYF
TRBJ2-7	.	TRBD1	TRBV2	TGTGCCAGCTTCGCAGACAGGGCAAAGACCCTCGAGCAGTACTTC	CASFADRAKTLEQYF
TRBJ2-3	once	TRBD1	TRBV18	TGTGCCAGCTCACCGCGCCAGGGGGCAAATACGCAGTATTTT	CASSPRQGANTQYF
TRBJ2-7	once	.	TRBV2	TGTGCCAGCAGTGACGAGACAGTCTACGAGCAGTACTTC	CASSDETVYEQYF
TRBJ1-4	.	TRBD1	TRBV7-9	TGTGCCAGCAGTAGGACAGGACTGAATGAAAAACTGTTTTTT	CASSRTGLNEKLFF
TRBJ2-1	.	TRBD2	TRBV9	TGTGCCAGCAGCCCGGGGGGGCGGGCTACCAATGAGCAGTTCTTC	CASSPGGRATNEQFF
TRBJ2-7	.	.	TRBV11-2	TGTGCCAGCAGACTCGGCAGGGCGACCACCTACGAGCAGTACTTC	CASRLGRATTYEQYF
TRBJ2-7	.	.	TRBV10-3	TGTGCCCTCCGGCGGGGGCCCTACGAGCAGTACTTC	CALRRGPYEQYF
TRBJ1-2	.	TRBD1	TRBV5-4	TGTGCCAGCAGCGGAGAGACAGGGGGCTCGTATGGCTACACCTTC	CASSGETGGSYGYTF
TRBJ2-5	.	.	TRBV15	TGTGCCACCGGCCCGAGAGCGGTCCTTGGGGAGACCCAGTACTTC	CATGPRAVLGETQYF
TRBJ2-7	.	.	TRBV4-3	TGCGCCAGCAGCCAAGAGGTGAAGGGGTACGAGCAGTACTTC	CASSQEVKGYEQYF
TRBJ1-1	.	TRBD1	TRBV4-3	TGCGCCAGCAGCCAAGGACAGGGGAACACTGAAGCTTTCTTT	CASSQGQGNTEAFF
TRBJ2-7	.	TRBD2	TRBV13	TGTGCCAGCAGCGAGTACCTCAAAGCGGGGGCCCACTACGAGCAGTACTTC	CASSEYLKAGAHYEQYF
TRBJ2-7	.	.	TRBV6-5	TGTGCCAGCAGTTACGGAGGGCCGCGGGGTTACGAGCAGTACTTC	CASSYGGPRGYEQYF
TRBJ2-7	.	TRBD2	TRBV2	TGTGCCAGCAGAGATCCACTAGCGGGGGCCCTTTACGAGCAGTACTTC	CASRDPLAGALYEQYF
TRBJ1-6	.	TRBD1	TRBV9	TGTGCCAGCAGCGTAGAGGGGACAGGGGAGGATAATTCACCCCTCCACTTT	CASSVEGTGEDNSPLHF
TRBJ1-1	.	.	TRBV5-1	TGCGCCAGCAGCTTGGATCCGGCGAACACTGAAGCTTTCTTT	CASSLDPANTEAFF
TRBJ2-3	.	.	TRBV7-9	TGTGCCAGCAGCTTAGCGCCTACCCTCACAGATACGCAGTATTTT	CASSLAPTLTDTQYF
TRBJ1-2	.	.	TRBV6-1	TGTGCCAGCAGTCCAGGACGGGATGGCTACACCTTC	CASSPGRDGYTF
TRBJ2-3	.	.	TRBV9	TGTGCCAGCAGCCTGGGGGGCACCACAGATACGCAGTATTTT	CASSLGGTTDTQYF
TRBJ2-1	.	TRBD2	TRBV19	TGTGCCAGTACCGATTGGCTAGCGGGGGGGAGTGAGCAGTTCTTC	CASTDWLAGGSEQFF